This TCR beta chain was profiled in a study of T-cell memory formation after mild COVID-19 (dated by TCRdb to about 2021). The study in broad terms: Most TCR sequence clusters were specific to one of the two donors. In a couple of donors, T-cell clones that expanded and contracted after mild COVID-19 were tracked by sequencing TCRalpha and TCRbeta repertoires over time. The cohort comprised two young, previously healthy adult volunteers, one female and one male. The paper's findings and limits, for the study overall: Only a couple of mild cases were covered in the study, and larger cohorts including severe cases with pre-infection samples were considered necessary. Clones that contracted from day 15 to 85 showed balanced CD4/CD8 phenotypes, whereas a second wave of clones that expanded from day 15 to 37 leaned towards CD4+. Some responding clones were detected in pre-infection memory, which suggested that pre-existing cross-reactive memory T cells had joined the SARS-CoV-2 response. Contracting CD4+ clones were found mainly in CM and EM memory subsets, while CD8+ clones were enriched in EMRA. SARS-CoV-2 specificity of the second-wave clones peaking on day 37 was not confirmed.

Ficoll-Paque density gradient centrifugation was the method used to isolate PBMCs. The sample was run on an Illumina NovaSeq 6000. TCRalpha and TCRbeta cDNA libraries were built by 5'RACE with constant-segment primers, adding sample barcodes and unique molecular identifiers. RNA was extracted from every sample with Trizol reagent. Library amplification was performed in two PCR steps, and a second sample barcode and Illumina TruSeq adapters were introduced in the second step. Libraries were sequenced on an Illumina NovaSeq with 2 x 150 bp paired-end reads. The authors' pipeline ran thus. The reads were demultiplexed and collapsed into UMI-guided consensus sequences using migec v1.2.7. Using mixcr v2.1.11, the UMI consensuses were aligned to TRA and TRB V and J templates and assembled into clonotypes. A clonotype was counted as expanded or contracted only if both edgeR and NoisET called the change significant, with noise models trained on biological replicates. For edgeR calls, the thresholds were a false discovery rate-adjusted p below 0.01 and a log2 fold-change of 1. As an exploratory analysis of dynamics, PCA with hierarchical clustering was applied to max-normalized trajectories of the 1000 most abundant clonotypes. Separately sequenced CD4+ and CD8+ repertoires were used to assign the CD4 or CD8 phenotype of responding clones. TCRdb's own reprocessing of the public reads used fastp at Q25 and MiXCR and kept productive beta chains. For every CDR3 protein sequence, its rows merge into one entry that carries the most common genes and DNA. TCRdb's processing, not the study's, gives the V and J calls here. The sample table records some 130,000 distinct CDR3 sequences; roughly 15% of these occur just once. Approximately 15% of the sample is taken by the ten largest.

CDR1 and CDR2 were assigned from the germline V gene as SGHDT and YYEEEE. V is trimmed back by 2 bases and J by 9 bases, and the junction contains 9 bases that no gene match accounts for. Taken from cysteine to phenylalanine, the CDR3 has 14 residues. The only DNA kept is the CDR3, 42 bases in frame from the first base. This clonotype appeared a few times. Its antigen is still unknown. No much larger clonotype is one base removed from it; base qualities were not supplied. The V gene is TRBV5-6 and the J gene is TRBJ2-3; TRBD1 fits 7 bases in the junction. Material: PBMCs or a T cell subset sorted from them (not recorded which). This TCR derives from an adult woman who had mild COVID-19 (a few samples of this study predate the infection). The sample titles of this study are shuffled in the database, so cell type and time point are left out; the donor was told from shared clones. The CDR3 loop reads CASSFYRGEDTQYF. In nucleotide form, the sequence is TGTGCCAGCAGCTTTTACAGGGGAGAGGACACGCAGTATTTT.